These 16 T cell receptor beta chains were all obtained from the same sample, sequenced in a study of blood T cells in healthy people across ages. It was with a sample-barcoded 5' primer and a J-beta primer mix that a second PCR of roughly 7 to 12 cycles was run. TCRdb passed the 5' RACE reads through MiXCR, listing each CDR3 protein once. The table includes under 750,000 distinct CDR3 sequences, around 48% detected once. The sample consisted of blood. The receptors were gathered from a man of 80 years or more in good health.

This chain joins TRBV7-2 and TRBJ1-2, with D uncertain. CDR1 is SGHTA, CDR2 FQGNSA, per germline. V dropped 5 bases and J dropped 0 bases, with 10 bases sitting between them. The CDR3 spans 14 residues. The CDR3 region is CASSLTIPNYGYTF. The CDR3, as DNA: TGTGCCAGCAGCCTCACAATCCCTAACTATGGCTACACCTTC.

This clonotype was seen only a few times. V and J are TRBV5-1 and TRBJ2-4, with TRBD2 matching 8 bases. Germline V gene lookup returns CDR1 SGHRS and CDR2 YFSETQ. With 0 bases clipped from V and 5 bases from J, the junction kept 7 bases outside the gene matches. There are 16 residues in the CDR3. The chain's CDR3 is CASSLGTSRGENIQYF. CDR3 in DNA: TGCGCCAGCAGCTTGGGGACTAGCAGAGGGGAAAACATTCAGTACTTC. Full variable domain (rest looked up from reference TRBV5-1 and TRBJ2-4): KAGVTQTPRYLIKTRGQQVTLSCSPISGHRSVSWYQQTPGQGLQFLFEYFSETQRNKGNFPGRFSGRQFSNSRSEMNVSTLELGDSALYLCASSLGTSRGENIQYFGAGTRLSVL.

This clonotype was recorded once. The chain links TRBV7-2 to TRBJ1-2, with 7 bases that match TRBD1. There are 13 residues in the CDR3. Germline CDR1 SGHTA, CDR2 FQGNSA. J gave up 10 bases and V 3 bases, and 8 bases lay outside the gene matches. Written as DNA, the CDR3 is TGTGCCAGCAGCTTGGTGGCAGGGGGTGACTACACCTTC. As protein: CASSLVAGGDYTF. The variable domain in full, with the rest retrieved from reference TRBV7-2 and TRBJ1-2, is GAGVSQSPSNKVTEKGKDVELRCDPISGHTALYWYRQSLGQGLEFLIYFQGNSAPDKSGLPSDRFSAERTGGSVSTLTIQRTQQEDSAVYLCASSLVAGGDYTFGSGTRLTVV.

About this clonotype: A much larger clone lies one base from this, so it may be a read error. The chain combines TRBV29-1 with TRBJ2-7; D may be TRBD1 (5 bases). Germline CDR1 is SQVTM and CDR2 is ANQGSEA. V was pared by 5 bases and J by 8 bases, with 13 bases between. This CDR3 spans 11 amino acids. The CDR3 sequence is CSVSTVDKQYF. The CDR3 DNA reads TGCAGCGTTTCAACCGTGGACAAGCAGTACTTC.

The V and J genes are TRBV6-4 and TRBJ2-1; tentatively, D is TRBD2 (6 bases). This CDR3 contains 14 residues. Germline V CDR1 and CDR2: MRHNA, SNTAGT. Trimming took 4 bases from V and 6 from J, leaving 13 bases between them. CDR3 DNA sequence: TGTGCCAGCAGTGTCAGCGGGTCGGGCAATGAGCAGTTCTTC. The encoded protein is CASSVSGSGNEQFF.

This clonotype appeared a single time. V is TRBV12-3 or TRBV12-4 and J is TRBJ2-7; 8 bases match TRBD1. This CDR3 has 15 amino acids. With 1 base clipped from V and 6 bases from J, the junction kept 8 bases outside the gene matches. CDR3 DNA: TGTGCCAGCAGTTTAGTTCCGCAGGGGGCGGCCGAGCAGTACTTC. Translation: CASSLVPQGAAEQYF.

The chain couples TRBV20-1 to TRBJ2-3; 8 positions match TRBD2. The V gene's germline CDR1 is DFQATT and CDR2 SNEGSKA (reference sequence). There are 14 residues in the CDR3. Unmatched junction bases numbered 9, after V lost 5 bases and J lost 5 bases. CDR3 region: CSAPLAGLIDTQYF. For the CDR3, the DNA is TGCAGTGCTCCGCTAGCGGGCCTCATAGATACGCAGTATTTT.

The chain recombines TRBV20-1 with TRBJ2-2; TRBD1 agrees at 10 bases. The germline gives CDR1 DFQATT, CDR2 SNEGSKA (reference sequence). The CDR3 is 14 amino acids. The junction had 6 bases not matched to a gene; V was cut back by 5 bases and J by 6 bases. This chain's CDR3 is CSASSGTGAGELFF. The CDR3 nucleotides are TGCAGTGCTTCTTCCGGGACAGGGGCCGGGGAGCTGTTTTTT.

The chain uses TRBV7-2 and TRBJ1-2; unclear D gene. Germline loops: CDR1 SGHTA, CDR2 FQGNSA. V lost 3 bases and J 0 bases, leaving 2 bases between the germline ends. This CDR3 is 12 amino acids long. For the CDR3, the DNA is TGTGCCAGCAGCTTTTCTAACTATGGCTACACCTTC. This encodes CASSFSNYGYTF.

This clonotype showed up just a few times. The chain carries TRBV20-1 and TRBJ2-5; a possible D gene is TRBD2 (5 bases). The CDR3 loop spans 16 amino acids. CDR1 and CDR2 from the germline V gene are DFQATT and SNEGSKA (reference sequence). Trimming stripped 2 bases from V and 0 bases from J, with 16 bases between. CDR3 bases: TGCAGTGCTAGATCGCTAGCCGATGGGTACCAAGAGACCCAGTACTTC. It yields the protein CSARSLADGYQETQYF.

This clonotype appeared a few times. CDR3 DNA sequence: TGTGCCAGCAGTTTGGGTAGGGACCAGCCCCAGCATTTT. This translates into CASSLGRDQPQHF. The V and J genes are TRBV27 and TRBJ1-5, with a possible D match to TRBD1 (5 bases). Trimming removed 3 bases at V and 7 bases at J, with 10 bases between. CDR1 is MNHEY and CDR2 is SMNVEV in the germline V gene (reference sequence). The CDR3 loop spans 13 amino acids.

The chain uses TRBV6-2 or TRBV6-3 and TRBJ2-1; D is perhaps TRBD2 (5 bases). V lost 6 bases and J lost 0, with 15 bases in between. This CDR3 region has 16 residues. Germline V CDR1 and CDR2: MNHEY, SVGEGT. The CDR3 protein is CASRSHEGSSYNEQFF. CDR3 DNA: TGTGCCAGCAGATCCCATGAGGGTAGCTCCTACAATGAGCAGTTCTTC.

As to this clonotype: Just one base apart from a much larger clone, this may be a read error. This sequence joins TRBV7-9 and TRBJ2-5; D gene ambiguous. The CDR3 is 12 residues long. Trimming shortened V by 5 bases and J by 11 bases, and 15 bases separated the two germline ends. The germline CDR1 and CDR2 sequences are SEHNR and FQNEAQ (reference sequence). CDR3 bases: TGTGCCAGCAGCCTTGGGGTAGAAGGGCAGTACTTC. It specifies CASSLGVEGQYF.

The chain carries TRBV28 and TRBJ2-7; 7 bases fit TRBD1. Germline V gives CDR1 MDHEN, CDR2 SYDVKM. The CDR3 sequence is 15 residues long. V shed 6 bases and J 2 bases; nucleotides not matched to a gene: 10. The CDR3 DNA reads TGTGCCAGCAGGCTACACCGGGACAGCGCCTACGAGCAGTACTTC. This gives the protein CASRLHRDSAYEQYF.

This clonotype was observed a few times. The chain couples TRBV28 to TRBJ2-1; 9 nucleotides match TRBD2. This CDR3 is 15 amino acids long. V lost 1 base and J lost 4; bases outside the gene matches: 2. Per germline, CDR1 MDHEN and CDR2 SYDVKM. Here the CDR3 DNA reads TGTGCCAGCAGTTTATTTAGCGGGAGTTACAATGAGCAGTTCTTC. This codes for CASSLFSGSYNEQFF.

This chain joins TRBV7-9 and TRBJ2-3; 8 bases are a match to TRBD1. This CDR3 has 18 residues. With 4 bases clipped from V and 4 bases from J, the junction kept 16 bases outside the gene matches. CDR1 and CDR2 from the germline V gene are SEHNR and FQNEAQ (reference sequence). The CDR3 region is CASSSRAGQGLFADTQYF. For the CDR3, the DNA is TGTGCCAGCAGCTCTAGGGCCGGACAGGGCCTATTCGCAGATACGCAGTATTTT.